The sequence of this T cell receptor (beta chain) was determined in a study of blood T cell repertoires in COVID-19. Overall study context: Samples came from the United States, Italy and Spain, spanning acute and convalescent COVID-19. Nucleic acid was either cDNA or gDNA, and it came from T cells, B-cell-depleted T cells, or PBMCs.

The CDR3 has 14 residues. The germline V gene encodes CDR1 LNHNV and CDR2 YYDKDF (reference sequence). V was pared by 7 bases and J by 6 bases, with 5 bases of the junction left unmatched. How the authors handled the data: It was from reference gene primer amplification that nucleated cell counts were estimated. Here immunoSEQ multiplex PCR was the method, and the copy in TCRdb shows in-frame clones only, minus some. Clone size and the V and J calls come from that table; the DNA yielded D and trimming. The table lists around 31,000 clones, 80% to 90% of them singletons. The sample comprised peripheral blood. This chain connects TRBV15 to TRBJ2-2; TRBD2 matches at 10 bases. The source of this sequence is a man aged 55 to 69 with acute or convalescent COVID-19. The CDR3 protein is CATTLAGVSGELFF. In nucleotides, the CDR3 is TGTGCCACCACGCTAGCGGGAGTCTCCGGGGAGCTGTTTTTT. The full variable domain, with the rest looked up from reference TRBV15 and TRBJ2-2, is DAMVIQNPRYQVTQFGKPVTLSCSQTLNHNVMYWYQQKSSQAPKLLFHYYDKDFNNEADTPDNFQSRRPNTSFCFLDIRSPGLGDTAMYLCATTLAGVSGELFFGEGSRLTVL.